This entry lists 10 T cell receptor beta chains sequenced from one sample in a study of T cell repertoires in cytomegalovirus infection. One entry per CDR3 protein results from TCRdb running MiXCR on the reads. Of 600,000 to 800,000 distinct CDR3 sequences detected, 20% to 25% appear once; the ten largest clones hold 8%. The sample taken for sequencing was CD8+ T cells from PBMCs. The receptors originated from a human donor in good health (CMV status not recorded). Some clones in this sample may be carry-over from other donors' samples.

This clonotype was observed at least ten times. The gene calls are TRBV6-2 or TRBV6-3 and TRBJ1-6, with a tentative D call TRBD1 (5 bases). The germline V gene has CDR1 MNHEY and CDR2 SVGEGT. The CDR3 totals 17 residues. The V and J ends lost 8 bases and 0 bases respectively, with 17 bases between them. The CDR3 spells CASGQGATGSYNSPLHF. The CDR3 region has the DNA TGTGCCAGCGGGCAGGGAGCCACGGGCTCCTATAATTCACCCCTCCACTTT.

This clonotype has more than one count but fewer than ten. The rearrangement links TRBV7-8 to TRBJ2-3, with D hard to call. The CDR3 totals 13 residues. V was pared by 0 bases and J by 4 bases, with 5 bases between. Germline loops: CDR1 SGHVS, CDR2 FQNEAQ. CDR3 DNA sequence: TGTGCCAGCAGCTTAGCGCCGTCAGATACGCAGTATTTT. It encodes CASSLAPSDTQYF.

The chain joins TRBV20-1 to TRBJ2-7; possibly TRBD2 for D (5 bases). CDR1 and CDR2 from the germline V gene are DFQATT and SNEGSKA (reference sequence). The CDR3 extends over 13 amino acids. Trimming left V 6 bases short and J 2 bases short, with 14 bases between. The DNA of the CDR3 is TGCAGTGCCTGGACTCCCTCAACCTACGAGCAGTACGTC. Residues: CSAWTPSTYEQYV.

This clonotype was picked up a small number of times. The chain joins TRBV7-9 to TRBJ1-1; no definite D call. Deletions cut 7 bases from V and 5 bases from J, with 17 bases between. Germline V gene sequence: CDR1 SEHNR, CDR2 FQNEAQ (reference sequence). The CDR3 runs 14 residues. Here the CDR3 reads CASNEIEGGTEAFF. The CDR3 DNA follows: TGTGCCAGCAACGAGATAGAGGGTGGGACTGAAGCTTTCTTT.

About this clonotype: At one end, the junction sequence differs from germline, possibly due to a read error. The chain employs TRBV20-1 and TRBJ2-5, with TRBD2 identical over 15 bases. This CDR3 is built from 13 residues. Germline-derived CDR1 and CDR2 are DFQATT and SNEGSKA (reference sequence). Here the CDR3 reads CSARGLAGGPYHF. The CDR3 nucleotides are TGCAGTGCTAGGGGACTAGCGGGGGGCCCCTACCACTTC.

Comment on this clonotype: A much larger clone lies one base from this, so it may be a read error. As DNA, the CDR3 is TGTGCCAGCAGTTATAGCGGGACAGCCACAGATGCGCAGTATTTT. It specifies CASSYSGTATDAQYF. The rearrangement uses TRBV6-8 and TRBJ2-3; the D gene is possibly TRBD2 (8 bases). The CDR3 covers 15 residues. Germline V gene lookup returns CDR1 MNHGY and CDR2 SAAAGT.

This clonotype was seen only a few times. This chain joins TRBV10-2 and TRBJ1-1, with 7 bases identical to TRBD1. CDR1 is WSHSY, CDR2 SAAADI, per germline. This CDR3 spans 12 amino acids. V was pared by 8 bases and J by 8 bases, with 8 bases of the junction left unmatched. In nucleotides, the CDR3 is TGCGCCAGCGCCTCCCAGGGGGTAGAAGCTTTCTTT. As protein: CASASQGVEAFF.

The sample holds one count of this clonotype. A much more abundant neighbour one base away suggests this may be a read error. The rearrangement uses TRBV28 and TRBJ2-1, with TRBD1 identical over 7 bases. The CDR3 extends over 16 amino acids. CDR1 is MDHEN and CDR2 is SYDVKM in the germline V gene. CDR3 protein: CANSLETGLSYNEQFF. The CDR3 DNA reads TGTGCCAACAGTTTGGAGACAGGGCTGTCCTACAATGAGCAGTTCTTC.

V and J are TRBV20-1 and TRBJ2-3, with TRBD2 matching over 8 bases. The V segment lost 0 bases and the J segment 0 bases; nucleotides outside the gene matches: 5. Germline assignment: CDR1 DFQATT and CDR2 SNEGSKA (reference sequence). The CDR3 runs to 16 residues. CDR3 sequence: CSARETAGGSTDTQYF. The CDR3 DNA reads TGCAGTGCTAGAGAGACCGCGGGGGGAAGCACAGATACGCAGTATTTT.

This clonotype was detected once. The chain uses TRBV29-1 and TRBJ2-1; no clear D gene. Germline lookup yields CDR1 SQVTM and CDR2 ANQGSEA. The V end lost 0 bases, the J end lost 0 bases, and 12 bases lay between the germline ends. The CDR3 consists of 16 residues. The CDR3 DNA reads as TGCAGCGTTGAAGATCGGACCGAACGCTCCTACAATGAGCAGTTCTTC. It is translated as CSVEDRTERSYNEQFF.